The 20 T cell receptor beta chains in this list originate from one sample, sequenced in a study of CD8 T cells in Susac syndrome. Reverse transcription of roughly 0.45 to 1 ug RNA used random hexamers. TCRdb re-called the immunoSEQ multiplex PCR reads with MiXCR, one entry per CDR3 protein. The sample includes 120,000 or so distinct CDR3 sequences, over 90% of them seen just once. The sequencing input was CD8+ T cells from PBMCs. The receptor source for this set is a human donor with Susac syndrome.

In nucleotides, the CDR3 is TGTGCCAGCAGTTTATATACTAGAGGAGAGACCCAGTACTTC. As protein: CASSLYTRGETQYF. This rearrangement joins TRBV27 to TRBJ2-5, with a tentative D call TRBD2 (5 bases). Germline CDR1 reads MNHEY; CDR2 reads SMNVEV (reference sequence). Trimming shortened V by 1 base and J by 4 bases, and 10 bases separated the two germline ends. The CDR3 runs to 14 residues.

V and J are TRBV19 and TRBJ2-7; 9 nucleotides agree with TRBD2. V shed 3 bases and J 6 bases; nucleotides not matched to a gene: 3. The CDR3 extends over 13 amino acids. CDR1 and CDR2 (germline): LNHDA, SQIVND (reference sequence). As DNA, the CDR3 is TGTGCCAGTAGTATTGGAGCGGGGGGCGAGCAGTACTTC. Residues: CASSIGAGGEQYF.

The chain employs TRBV9 and TRBJ1-1; TRBD1 might be the D (5 bases). Germline loops: CDR1 SGDLS, CDR2 YYNGEE. Trimming took off 3 bases at V and 1 base at J, with 10 bases between the two ends. This CDR3 has 14 residues. CDR3 loop: CASSGGQGNTEAFF. In DNA, the CDR3 is TGTGCCAGCAGCGGCGGCCAGGGGAACACTGAAGCTTTCTTT.

The chain combines TRBV7-2 with TRBJ2-7; 7 bases line up with TRBD2. V was clipped by 5 bases and J by 1 base; unmatched bases: 5. Germline assignment: CDR1 SGHTA and CDR2 FQGNSA. The CDR3 has 14 residues. The DNA for the CDR3 is TGTGCCAGCAGCGCCGGACTAGTTTCCTACGAGCAGTACTTC. It codes for CASSAGLVSYEQYF.

CDR3 nucleotide sequence: TGTGCCAGCAGCCGCCGGGACAGCTCCTACAATGAGCAGTTCTTC. Protein: CASSRRDSSYNEQFF. This chain joins TRBV5-4 and TRBJ2-1, with TRBD1 identical over 7 bases. V shed 4 bases and J 0 bases; nucleotides not matched to a gene: 4. CDR3 length equals 15 residues. The germline gives CDR1 SGHNT, CDR2 YYREEE (reference sequence).

The genes are TRBV20-1 and TRBJ1-2; possible D gene TRBD1, 5 bases. V was shortened by 0 bases and J by 1 base, with 9 bases between the two germline ends. Germline V gene sequence: CDR1 DFQATT, CDR2 SNEGSKA (reference sequence). The CDR3 runs to 14 residues. Here the CDR3 reads CSARDDSLNYGYTF. The DNA of the CDR3 is TGCAGTGCTAGAGACGACAGCCTTAACTATGGCTACACCTTC.

The V call is TRBV6-2 or TRBV6-3, the J call TRBJ2-7; TRBD2 agrees at 7 bases. With 6 bases clipped from V and 3 bases from J, the junction kept 8 bases outside the gene matches. Germline CDR1 reads MNHEY; CDR2 reads SVGEGT. The CDR3 is made up of 14 amino acids. The CDR3, as DNA: TGTGCCAGCAGAGAACCCAGCGGGGTCTACGAGCAGTACTTC. As protein: CASREPSGVYEQYF.

In nucleotides, the CDR3 is TGCAGCGTTGAGAACGGGGACACTGAAGCTTTCTTT. This encodes CSVENGDTEAFF. The rearrangement joins TRBV29-1 to TRBJ1-1; D gene ambiguous. Trimming pared 3 bases from V and 3 bases from J, leaving 8 bases between. Per the germline V gene, CDR1 is SQVTM and CDR2 is ANQGSEA. This CDR3 contains 12 residues.

J is TRBJ2-3 and V is TRBV6-5; D remains unclear. This CDR3 spans 12 amino acids. CDR1 is MNHEY and CDR2 is SVGAGI in the germline V gene. Trimming removed 6 bases from V and 7 bases from J, with 11 bases in between. The CDR3 here is CASSPDPYTQYF. CDR3 DNA sequence: TGTGCCAGCAGCCCGGACCCGTATACGCAGTATTTT.

The V gene is TRBV4-1, the J gene TRBJ1-5, with D possibly TRBD1 on 5 matching bases. The CDR3 is 15 residues long. V lost 4 bases and J 1 base, leaving 11 bases between the germline ends. Per the germline V gene, CDR1 is MGHRA and CDR2 is YSYEKL. CDR3 nucleotide sequence: TGCGCCAGCAGCCTCGTAGGGGAGAGCAATCAGCCCCAGCATTTT. Protein product: CASSLVGESNQPQHF.

The rearrangement joins TRBV27 to TRBJ1-1; unclear D gene. CDR1 MNHEY and CDR2 SMNVEV come from the germline V gene (reference sequence). The CDR3 is made up of 15 amino acids. Trimming pared 6 bases from V and 3 bases from J, leaving 17 bases between. CDR3: CASRVTALGYTEAFF. DNA of the CDR3: TGTGCCAGCAGGGTAACAGCCCTTGGTTACACTGAAGCTTTCTTT.

J is TRBJ1-2 and V is TRBV7-9, with D hard to call. Germline CDR1 reads SEHNR; CDR2 reads FQNEAQ (reference sequence). CDR3 length: 11 amino acids. V lost 1 base to trimming and J lost 8 bases, with 5 bases between them. CDR3 DNA: TGTGCCAGCAGCTTAGAGGACGGCTACACCTTC. Protein: CASSLEDGYTF.

The rearrangement uses TRBV3-1 and TRBJ2-6; D call uncertain. The V gene's germline CDR1 is LGHDT and CDR2 YNNKEL (reference sequence). The CDR3 totals 15 residues. V shed 3 bases and J shed 0 bases, with 6 bases lying between them. The chain's CDR3 is CASSHPFSGANVLTF. The CDR3 coding sequence is TGTGCCAGCAGCCATCCCTTCTCTGGGGCCAACGTCCTGACTTTC.

The rearrangement joins TRBV15 to TRBJ2-3; 10 bases agree with TRBD2. This CDR3 is 17 amino acids long. The germline gives CDR1 LNHNV, CDR2 YYDKDF (reference sequence). Trimming cost V 3 bases and J 2 bases; bases outside gene matches: 8. CDR3 sequence reads: CATSRDLSGGVTDTQYF. The CDR3 bases are TGTGCCACCAGCAGGGACCTGAGCGGGGGGGTCACAGATACGCAGTATTTT.

The rearrangement uses TRBV29-1 and TRBJ2-7; 8 bases map to TRBD1. The ends lost 1 base at V and 4 bases at J; junction bases unmatched: 9. CDR3 size: 15 residues. Germline V gene lookup returns CDR1 SQVTM and CDR2 ANQGSEA. The CDR3 coding sequence is TGCAGCGTTGAAGCCCCCGGGACAGGAACTTACGAGCAGTACTTC. This codes for CSVEAPGTGTYEQYF.

The V and J genes are TRBV4-3 and TRBJ1-1, with a possible D match to TRBD1 (5 bases). From germline, CDR1 is LGHNA and CDR2 YSLEER. The V end was cut by 8 bases, the J end by 1 base, with 11 bases between. This CDR3 spans 13 amino acids. The CDR3 DNA is TGCGCCAGCGGCCGGGACTGGAACACTGAAGCTTTCTTT. It is translated as CASGRDWNTEAFF.

This rearrangement joins TRBV28 to TRBJ2-1; the match to TRBD1 covers 8 bases. Germline trimming cut 8 bases from V and 6 bases from J; bases unmatched to any gene: 12. Germline CDR1 and CDR2: MDHEN and SYDVKM. There are 15 residues in the CDR3. The CDR3 DNA follows: TGTGCCAGCCTTCCAAACTCAGGGGGCGGCAATGAGCAGTTCTTC. Translated: CASLPNSGGGNEQFF.

The genes are TRBV20-1 and TRBJ2-5, with D possibly matching TRBD2 (5 bases). The CDR3 loop spans 14 amino acids. The V end lost 0 bases, the J end lost 0 bases, and 8 bases lay between the germline ends. Germline CDR1 and CDR2: DFQATT and SNEGSKA (reference sequence). The CDR3 DNA reads as TGCAGTGCTAGAGATCCGAGGGACCAAGAGACCCAGTACTTC. It encodes CSARDPRDQETQYF.

The chain is built from TRBV12-3 or TRBV12-4 and TRBJ2-1; D gene uncertain. V lost 1 base to trimming and J lost 7 bases, with 11 bases between them. The CDR3 contains 14 residues. In DNA, the CDR3 is TGTGCCAGCAGTTTAGGAGGCCCTTCAAATGAGCAGTTCTTC. Its translation is CASSLGGPSNEQFF.

This chain connects TRBV5-1 to TRBJ1-1; 10 positions agree with TRBD1. J was trimmed by 6 bases and V by 4 bases; bases with no gene match: 0. CDR1 is SGHRS and CDR2 is YFSETQ in the germline V gene. The CDR3 runs to 12 residues. CDR3 region: CASSDRGPEAFF. Written as DNA, the CDR3 is TGCGCCAGCAGCGACAGGGGGCCTGAAGCTTTCTTT.